This TCR beta chain was captured in a study of CD8+ T cells in alopecia areata. The CDR3 covers 13 residues. CDR1 NSHNY and CDR2 SYGAGN come from the germline V gene. It was with CD4, CD8alpha, NKG2D, NKG2ACE and other markers that pooled cutaneous lymph node cells were sorted. The study, taken as a whole, reports: Normal skin's resident alphabeta T cells are sequenced alongside lesional scalp T cells. Higher clonality than in normal scalp was seen in lesional scalp, especially alopecia totalis/universalis.

TCR sequencing used cDNA made by reverse transcription of extracted RNA. Method: immunoSEQ multiplex PCR; TCRdb's copy keeps in-frame clones and lacks some. The sample contains 200,000 to 300,000 clones, none occurring once; more than 0.95% lies in the top ten. In regard to this clone: Its specificity is unknown. The gene names given are mouse names. The CDR3 goes on 4 residues after the read ends, and that part is filled in from the germline J gene. Different DNA sequences within this sample yield the same CDR3.

Source material: CD4+ T cells sorted from a lymph node. The rearrangement joins TRBV13-1 to TRBJ1-2; TRBD1 matches at 9 bases. The receptor's source is a C3H/HeJ mouse with alopecia areata. MHC haplotype: H2-k. Incomplete CDR3 DNA: TGTGCCAGCAGTGAGGGACAGGGCGCC. It encodes CASSEGQGA. The CDR3, in full, reads CASSEGQGADYTF.